The 30 T cell receptor beta chains below come from one sample, sequenced in a study of blood T cells in healthy people across ages. A second PCR of roughly 6 to 12 cycles used a sample-barcoded 5' primer and a J-beta primer mix. TCRdb re-derived calls from the 5' RACE reads in MiXCR, one entry per CDR3 protein. This table holds approximately 1,700,000 distinct CDR3 sequences, roughly two fifths found once. The sample consisted of blood. The receptor source for this set is a human donor in good health.

This clonotype was recorded a few times. The chain combines TRBV7-2 with TRBJ1-1; D is undetermined. Germline V lookup: CDR1 SGHTA, CDR2 FQGNSA. The V gene lost 0 bases and the J gene lost 6 bases, with 8 bases spanning the gap. The CDR3 contains 13 residues. Here the CDR3 DNA reads TGTGCCAGCAGCTTAGCGCCCCAGTCTGAAGCTTTCTTT. This translates into CASSLAPQSEAFF.

The V and J genes are TRBV6-2 or TRBV6-3 and TRBJ2-7, with 8 positions matching TRBD2. The ends lost 3 bases at V and 0 bases at J; junction bases unmatched: 7. Germline loops: CDR1 MNHEY, CDR2 SVGEGT. The CDR3 runs 16 residues. Here the CDR3 reads CASSYPAGVSSYEQYF. The CDR3 DNA follows: TGTGCCAGCAGTTATCCAGCGGGGGTAAGCTCCTACGAGCAGTACTTC.

J is TRBJ1-1 and V is TRBV20-1, with a weak D call TRBD1 (6 bases). The CDR3 contains 14 residues. CDR1 is DFQATT and CDR2 is SNEGSKA in the germline V gene (reference sequence). The V gene lost 4 bases and the J gene lost 1 base, with 13 bases spanning the gap. As DNA, the CDR3 is TGCAGTGCTAATATCGGGGGGCGGAACACTGAAGCTTTCTTT. It codes for CSANIGGRNTEAFF.

This clonotype was seen repeatedly, ten times or more. The chain uses TRBV5-6 and TRBJ2-6; unclear D gene. Trimming removed 4 bases at V and 4 bases at J, with 9 bases between. Looked up from germline, CDR1 is SGHDT and CDR2 is YYEEEE. The CDR3 spans 14 residues. The CDR3 bases are TGTGCCAGCAGCCCATATGCCGGGGCCAACGTCCTGACTTTC. It translates to CASSPYAGANVLTF.

This clonotype was seen a handful of times. The chain uses TRBV3-1 and TRBJ2-3, with 10 positions matching TRBD2. Germline CDR1 reads LGHDT; CDR2 reads YNNKEL (reference sequence). The CDR3 runs to 15 residues. J gave up 6 bases and V 4 bases, and 7 bases lay outside the gene matches. The CDR3 DNA sequence: TGTGCCAGCAGCCGCAGCGGGGGGGCTTTGGATACGCAGTATTTT. It specifies CASSRSGGALDTQYF.

This clonotype has more than one count but fewer than ten. V usage is TRBV6-5 and J usage is TRBJ2-1, with D possibly being TRBD2 (7 bases). V was clipped by 7 bases and J by 5 bases, with 15 bases between them. This CDR3 spans 14 amino acids. CDR1 and CDR2 from the germline V gene are MNHEY and SVGAGI. The CDR3 nucleotides are TGTGCCAGCATCCCGGGGGGCGTCCACAATGAGCAGTTCTTC. Protein product: CASIPGGVHNEQFF.

CDR3 sequence reads: CASTYFRDRENGYTF. Written as DNA, the CDR3 is TGTGCCAGCACGTACTTCCGGGACAGGGAAAATGGCTACACCTTC. The chain is built from TRBV28 and TRBJ1-2, with TRBD1 matching 9 bases. Trimming cost V 7 bases and J 6 bases; bases outside gene matches: 12. From germline, CDR1 is MDHEN and CDR2 SYDVKM. The CDR3 length is 15 residues.

This clonotype was recorded a few times. The chain employs TRBV6-2 or TRBV6-3 and TRBJ2-1, with D unresolved. The J call may not be correct, given that the DNA end is closer to TRBJ2-7. The CDR3 loop spans 13 amino acids. Germline V gene data show CDR1 as MNHEY and CDR2 as SVGEGT. For the CDR3, the DNA is TGTGCCAGCACCGGCGGAGTATACAATGAGCAGTACTTC. Translated, it gives CASTGGVYNEQYF.

The V and J genes are TRBV20-1 and TRBJ2-5, with 9 bases that match TRBD2. After removal of 4 bases from V and 7 bases from J, the junction contained 7 bases not matched to a gene. The germline V gene encodes CDR1 DFQATT and CDR2 SNEGSKA (reference sequence). The CDR3 loop spans 13 amino acids. DNA of the CDR3: TGCAGTGCTACCCCTAGCGGGGTAGGGACCCAGTACTTC. Translation: CSATPSGVGTQYF.

V usage is TRBV29-1 and J usage is TRBJ2-7; D is perhaps TRBD1 or TRBD2 (5 bases each). Germline V gene data show CDR1 as SQVTM and CDR2 as ANQGSEA. Trimming cost V 3 bases and J 2 bases, with 11 bases left between them. The length of the CDR3 is 13 residues. The CDR3 nucleotides are TGCAGCGTTGATAGGGACGGGACCTACGAGCAGTACTTC. Protein product: CSVDRDGTYEQYF.

The rearrangement uses TRBV6-2 or TRBV6-3 and TRBJ2-7, with D possibly TRBD1 on 5 matching bases. V lost 2 bases and J 2 bases, leaving 16 bases between the germline ends. The CDR3 totals 16 residues. The germline V gene encodes CDR1 MNHEY and CDR2 SVGEGT. This CDR3 reads CASSYAMGLPTYEQYF. As DNA, the CDR3 is TGTGCCAGCAGTTACGCGATGGGGCTCCCCACCTACGAGCAGTACTTC.

The chain recombines TRBV7-2 with TRBJ2-3; D is undetermined. The CDR3 is 15 residues long. Trimming took 5 bases from V and 7 from J, leaving 19 bases between them. Germline V gene data show CDR1 as SGHTA and CDR2 as FQGNSA. In DNA form, the CDR3 reads TGTGCCAGCAGCACGTTGGGTACCCAAAGCCATACGCAGTATTTT. Translated, it gives CASSTLGTQSHTQYF.

V and J are TRBV7-8 and TRBJ2-7; TRBD2 is a possible D gene (6 bases). The CDR3 totals 15 residues. Germline values: CDR1 SGHVS, CDR2 FQNEAQ. Between the trimmed V and J ends, which lost 4 bases and 5 bases, there was a span of 18 bases. The CDR3 protein is CASSWGVRLRNEQYF. The CDR3 DNA reads as TGTGCCAGCAGCTGGGGGGTAAGGCTGCGCAACGAGCAGTACTTC. Full variable domain (rest looked up from reference TRBV7-8 and TRBJ2-7): GAGVSQSPRYKVAKRGQDVALRCDPISGHVSLFWYQQALGQGPEFLTYFQNEAQLDKSGLPSDRFFAERPEGSVSTLKIQRTQQEDSAVYLCASSWGVRLRNEQYFGPGTRLTVT.

The chain links TRBV11-2 to TRBJ1-4; TRBD1 might be the D (5 bases). The germline V gene encodes CDR1 SGHAT and CDR2 FQNNGV. This CDR3 is built from 13 residues. V lost 5 bases and J lost 5, with 9 bases in between. The CDR3 DNA reads TGTGCCAGCAGCCGCTGGGGCAATGAAAAACTGTTTTTT. This sequence encodes CASSRWGNEKLFF.

There are a few counts of this clonotype. V usage is TRBV11-2 and J usage is TRBJ2-7; D might be TRBD2 (6 bases). This CDR3 comprises 15 residues. V shed 0 bases and J shed 2 bases, with 11 bases lying between them. Germline V gene data show CDR1 as SGHAT and CDR2 as FQNNGV. The CDR3 nucleotides read TGTGCCAGCAGCTTAGAGGGGGGAAGACCCTACGAGCAGTACTTC. Amino acids: CASSLEGGRPYEQYF.

This clonotype appeared many times. The chain recombines TRBV7-9 with TRBJ2-5; possibly TRBD1 for D (6 bases). V lost 5 bases and J 4 bases, leaving 11 bases between the germline ends. Germline lookup yields CDR1 SEHNR and CDR2 FQNEAQ (reference sequence). There are 13 residues in the CDR3. CDR3 DNA sequence: TGTGCCAGCAGCCGAGCAGGGGCAGAGACCCAGTACTTC. This gives the protein CASSRAGAETQYF.

This chain connects TRBV18 to TRBJ1-4, with D unclear. V shed 3 bases and J shed 3 bases, with 5 bases lying between them. Germline loops: CDR1 KGHSH, CDR2 LQKENI. This CDR3 contains 13 residues. For the CDR3, the DNA is TGTGCCAGCTCACCGCCCTCTAATGAAAAACTGTTTTTT. This translates into CASSPPSNEKLFF.

The table lists this clonotype with a count of one. This chain links TRBV6-1 with TRBJ2-1; perhaps D is TRBD1 or TRBD2 (6 bases each). CDR1 is MNHNS, CDR2 SASEGT, per germline. The CDR3 totals 18 residues. The V end lost 5 bases, the J end lost 10 bases, and 30 bases lay between the germline ends. The CDR3 bases are TGTGCCAGCAGTCTCACTAACCCGGGGGCTAGCGCCGCAAGGGAGCAGTTCTTC. Its translation: CASSLTNPGASAAREQFF.

This clonotype was detected a few times. J is TRBJ1-5 and V is TRBV28; 7 nucleotides line up with TRBD1. The CDR3 runs to 15 residues. V shed 3 bases, J shed 5 bases, and the junction held 7 bases outside the gene matches. Germline V CDR1 and CDR2: MDHEN, SYDVKM. CDR3 sequence reads: CASSFPGTVDQPQHF. CDR3 DNA: TGTGCCAGCAGTTTTCCCGGGACAGTTGATCAGCCCCAGCATTTT.

This chain uses TRBV28 with TRBJ1-5, with unresolved D. From germline, CDR1 is MDHEN and CDR2 SYDVKM. There are 14 residues in the CDR3. V dropped 6 bases and J dropped 6 bases, with 15 bases sitting between them. Written as DNA, the CDR3 is TGTGCCAGCAGCTCCACCATGGGCATTCAGCCCCAGCATTTT. Translation: CASSSTMGIQPQHF.

This clonotype showed up just a few times. The V call is TRBV7-3, the J call TRBJ2-7, with D perhaps TRBD2 (5 bases). The J call may be faulty, since TRBJ2-5 better matches the DNA end. The CDR3 loop spans 15 amino acids. In germline, CDR1 is SGHTA, CDR2 FQGTGA. As DNA, the CDR3 is TGTGCCAGCAGCCTCCAAACGGGCGGGTTGGAGACCCAGTACTTC. It specifies CASSLQTGGLETQYF.

This clonotype occurred a few times. The V call is TRBV20-1, the J call TRBJ1-4; no definite D call. Per the germline V gene, CDR1 is DFQATT and CDR2 is SNEGSKA (reference sequence). V dropped 1 base and J dropped 8 bases, with 17 bases sitting between them. CDR3 size: 15 residues. CDR3: CSARAGNRIGEKLFF. The CDR3 bases are TGCAGTGCTAGAGCGGGGAACAGAATCGGCGAAAAACTGTTTTTT.

This rearrangement joins TRBV13 to TRBJ2-7, with D uncertain. Germline V gene lookup returns CDR1 PRHDT and CDR2 FYEKMQ (reference sequence). CDR3 size: 15 residues. Trimming removed 3 bases at V and 3 bases at J, with 15 bases between. The CDR3 DNA sequence: TGTGCCAGCAGCTTTAGACGCAACGAATTCTACGAGCAGTACTTC. Translating gives CASSFRRNEFYEQYF.

This clonotype was seen just once. V and J are TRBV7-2 and TRBJ2-1, with D possibly matching TRBD2 (6 bases). The end of the DNA aligns better with TRBJ2-7, so the J call may be wrong. The CDR3 totals 14 residues. Germline CDR1 SGHTA, CDR2 FQGNSA. As DNA, the CDR3 is TGTGCCAGCCGTTTAGCGGAGGGGCCCTCCGAGCAGTACTTC. Its translation is CASRLAEGPSEQYF.

The CDR3: CSARDNRNPYEQYF. CDR3 coding DNA: TGCAGCGCCAGGGACAACCGAAACCCCTACGAGCAGTACTTC. The gene calls are TRBV29-1 and TRBJ2-7; tentatively, D is TRBD1 (6 bases). The V and J ends lost 7 bases and 2 bases respectively, with 18 bases between them. Germline V lookup: CDR1 SQVTM, CDR2 ANQGSEA. The CDR3 contains 14 residues.

The chain carries TRBV4-1 and TRBJ1-2, with 7 bases lining up with TRBD1. J gave up 3 bases and V 3 bases, and 7 bases lay outside the gene matches. The CDR3 covers 15 residues. CDR1 is MGHRA and CDR2 is YSYEKL in the germline V gene. The CDR3 loop is CASSHGGQVHYGYTF. The CDR3 DNA follows: TGCGCCAGCAGCCATGGAGGACAGGTCCACTATGGCTACACCTTC.

The chain employs TRBV6-1 and TRBJ2-5; no clear D. Germline CDR1 reads MNHNS; CDR2 reads SASEGT. The V gene lost 4 bases and the J gene lost 1 base, with 10 bases spanning the gap. The CDR3 runs to 14 residues. CDR3 in amino acids: CASSGLRAQETQYF. CDR3 DNA sequence: TGTGCCAGCAGTGGACTCCGGGCCCAAGAGACCCAGTACTTC.

The V call is TRBV12-3 or TRBV12-4, the J call TRBJ2-7, with D possibly matching TRBD2 (5 bases). The CDR3 runs 13 residues. V lost 10 bases and J 4 bases, leaving 17 bases between the germline ends. CDR3 DNA sequence: TGTGCCACTTCAGAGCCGGGGTATTACGAGCAGTACTTC. It translates to CATSEPGYYEQYF.

In this sample, this clonotype turned up a few times. The V call is TRBV20-1, the J call TRBJ2-1, with TRBD2 identical over 7 bases. Looked up from germline, CDR1 is DFQATT and CDR2 is SNEGSKA (reference sequence). The CDR3 loop spans 12 amino acids. The V gene end was trimmed by 3 bases and the J gene end by 7 bases; junction bases not matched to a gene: 3. CDR3 sequence: CSASWGGNEQFF. The CDR3 nucleotides are TGCAGTGCTAGTTGGGGGGGTAATGAGCAGTTCTTC.

The chain employs TRBV19 and TRBJ2-5; 8 positions agree with TRBD1. This CDR3 region has 14 residues. V gave up 0 bases and J gave up 8 bases; unmatched junction bases: 5. The germline V gene has CDR1 LNHDA and CDR2 SQIVND (reference sequence). The CDR3 reads CASSIDRDRPTQYF. DNA of the CDR3: TGTGCCAGTAGTATAGATCGGGACAGGCCTACCCAGTACTTC.